These T cell receptor beta chains were read from a single sample in a study of shared clonotypes between healthy human individuals. Using immunoSEQ multiplex PCR, the repertoire was profiled, and TCRdb retains in-frame clones only, with some absent. The sample contains 550,000 to 750,000 clones, about 91% of which appear only once. The sample was naive CD8+ T cells sorted from blood. The receptor source for this set is a man aged 25 to 45 in good health. CDR3s include the opening cysteine and the closing phenylalanine or tryptophan. The order of the fields is V gene, D gene, J gene, clone size, CDR3 length, CDR3 DNA, CDR3 protein. A D gene is named only where the DNA matches it firmly. Size is stated for part of the rows, as once, few or many counts, or as a class when the clone is expanded.

>TRBV2|TRBD1|TRBJ1-2|.|15
TGTGCCAGCAGCGACGGGACAGTACGGGGCTATGGCTACACCTTC
CASSDGTVRGYGYTF
>TRBV6-5|.|TRBJ1-2|.|15
TGTGCCAGCAGTTACATCGCAAGCTTTAACTATGGCTACACCTTC
CASSYIASFNYGYTF
>TRBV28|.|TRBJ2-7|.|14
TGTGCCAGCAGCTTCGACTTGCTCTCCTACGAGCAGTACTTC
CASSFDLLSYEQYF
>TRBV1|.|TRBJ2-7|.|16
TGCACCAGCAGCCAGGAGACTAGCGGGAGACTCTACGAGCAGTACTTC
CTSSQETSGRLYEQYF
>TRBV19|.|TRBJ2-1|.|17
TGTGCCAGTAGTAGCAACTTGGTCGGGGTAACCTACAATGAGCAGTTCTTC
CASSSNLVGVTYNEQFF
>TRBV27|.|TRBJ2-5|.|15
TGTGCCAGCAGCCCAAACGCCGGACAGAGGGAGACCCAGTACTTC
CASSPNAGQRETQYF
>TRBV27|TRBD2|TRBJ2-2|.|16
TGTGCCAGCAGTTTAAGCCTAGCGGGAGGTCCCGGGGAGCTGTTTTTT
CASSLSLAGGPGELFF
>TRBV10-3|TRBD2|TRBJ2-2|.|17
TGTGCCATCCATGACGGGGGACTAGCGGGAGACGCCGGGGAGCTGTTTTTT
CAIHDGGLAGDAGELFF
>TRBV28|.|TRBJ1-1|.|13
TGTGCCAGCAGTTTATTGGGGGGGCCTGAAGCTTTCTTT
CASSLLGGPEAFF
>TRBV13|TRBD2|TRBJ2-3|.|17
TGTGCCAGCAGCTACGGACTAGCGGGAGAGGGCACAGATACGCAGTATTTT
CASSYGLAGEGTDTQYF
>TRBV7-7|TRBD2|TRBJ2-2|.|17
TGTGCTAGCAGCGCCTCCGGGGAGGGGCGGGGAACCGGGGAGCTGTTTTTT
CASSASGEGRGTGELFF
>TRBV7-9|.|TRBJ2-1|.|17
TGTGCCAGCAGCTGGGTAGAGGGAGCGCCAAATTACAATGAGCAGTTCTTC
CASSWVEGAPNYNEQFF
>TRBV13|.|TRBJ2-5|.|14
TGTGCCAGCACCCCATCAGGGGTGAGGGAGACCCAGTACTTC
CASTPSGVRETQYF
>TRBV10-1|.|TRBJ2-5|.|13
TGCGCCAGCAGCGGTCGGAGCCAAGAGACCCAGTACTTC
CASSGRSQETQYF
>TRBV4-3|TRBD1|TRBJ1-2|.|16
TGCGCCAGCAGGCCCGGACAGGGGGCAATCTACTATGGCTACACCTTC
CASRPGQGAIYYGYTF
>TRBV27|.|TRBJ2-7|.|14
TGTGCCAGCAGTTTACTGGACAGCTCCTACGAGCAGTACTTC
CASSLLDSSYEQYF
>TRBV10-3|.|TRBJ2-1|.|15
TGTGCCATCAGTGAGTCGGGGGGGCGGCTGCATGAGCAGTTCTTC
CAISESGGRLHEQFF
>TRBV11-2|.|TRBJ2-1|once|15
TGTGCCAGCAGCCCCTTGCCGGGAGCTTACGCTGAGCAGTTCTTC
CASSPLPGAYAEQFF
>TRBV4-3|TRBD2|TRBJ2-3|.|17
TGCGCCAGCAGCCAAGTAGTCGTTAGCGGGAGGACAGATACGCAGTATTTT
CASSQVVVSGRTDTQYF
>TRBV9|TRBD1|TRBJ1-2|.|15
TGTGCCAGCAGCGTAGTGGGGGACAGGAACTATGGCTACACCTTC
CASSVVGDRNYGYTF